A selection of T cell receptor beta chains follows, all from one sample in a study of early T cells in non-severe SARS-CoV-2 infection. One entry per CDR3 protein, called by TCRdb with MiXCR from the 5' RACE reads. The data show tens of thousands of distinct CDR3 sequences, more than 8% seen once. Source: whole blood, taken at baseline. These receptors were obtained from an adult who was a healthcare worker with PCR-confirmed SARS-CoV-2 infection or an uninfected control (not recorded which). Each CDR3 is given with its conserved first and last residue. D genes are given only for firm matches. Only some rows state a clone size, as once, few, many or a class for expanded clones.

v_call	clone_size	j_call	d_call	cdr3_aa
TRBV7-9	many	TRBJ2-7	TRBD2	CASSRKTSGYEQYF
TRBV7-2	many	TRBJ1-2	NA	CASSLNLNTNYGYTF
TRBV12-3/TRBV12-4	few	TRBJ2-2	TRBD1	CASRTGTDNTGELFF
TRBV28	many	TRBJ2-1	NA	CASSSGGGSPYNEQFF
TRBV28	NA	TRBJ2-3	NA	CASSPRTEITDTQYF
TRBV5-1	NA	TRBJ1-2	NA	CASSPARSYGYTF
TRBV7-6	few	TRBJ2-5	NA	CASSLEIPQLGQETQYF
TRBV5-1	many	TRBJ2-1	TRBD2	CASSLVPAGGSYNEQFF
TRBV20-1	NA	TRBJ2-7	NA	CSATTSYEQYF
TRBV28	few	TRBJ2-3	TRBD1	CASSSTGVGADTQYF
TRBV6-1	many	TRBJ2-5	TRBD1	CASSDPGTVVKTQYF
TRBV28	NA	TRBJ2-1	TRBD2	CASRSTSGNYNEQFF
TRBV7-9	NA	TRBJ2-4	TRBD1	CASSLAWQGANIQYF
TRBV30	NA	TRBJ2-3	NA	CAWSVRGTDTQYF
TRBV27	many	TRBJ2-3	TRBD1	CASSPGQGASDTQYF
TRBV28	NA	TRBJ1-2	NA	CASRGRGAYGYTF
TRBV28	few	TRBJ2-5	NA	CASSEGLYQETQYF
TRBV19	NA	TRBJ1-2	NA	CASSTHNNYGYTF
TRBV10-2	many	TRBJ1-1	NA	CASSDLQNTEAFF
TRBV18	many	TRBJ2-3	TRBD2	CASSLSAGGRYGDTQYF
TRBV20-1	many	TRBJ2-7	TRBD1	CSAGGQGQYEQYF
TRBV7-2	many	TRBJ1-2	NA	CASSSYGYTF
TRBV12-3/TRBV12-4	many	TRBJ2-1	NA	CASSSGRRTSYNEQFF
TRBV7-2	NA	TRBJ2-2	NA	CASSRDATGELFF
TRBV6-1	few	TRBJ2-5	NA	CASSVSSGQETQYF
TRBV6-7	many	TRBJ1-5	NA	CASSYRRGQPQHF
TRBV10-3	many	TRBJ2-1	TRBD2	CAISESGGRSNEQFF
TRBV27	many	TRBJ1-4	NA	CASSRKLRGLATNEKLFF
TRBV28	NA	TRBJ2-3	TRBD2	CASSSTAGGWVRTDTQYF
TRBV4-3	many	TRBJ1-1	NA	CASSQDIQGEAFF
TRBV29-1	NA	TRBJ2-3	TRBD2	CSVPGTSGSFGTDTQYF
TRBV5-1	NA	TRBJ1-1	NA	CASSLGAWSTEAFF
TRBV18	NA	TRBJ1-2	TRBD1	CASSPQDRGVDTF
TRBV7-9	many	TRBJ1-5	NA	CASSLDDAYQPQHF
TRBV5-1	few	TRBJ2-2	NA	CACKNRTGNTGELFF
TRBV4-1	many	TRBJ1-2	NA	CASSQPTKSTNGGYTF
TRBV5-4	few	TRBJ2-3	TRBD2	CASSTERELDTQYF
TRBV29-1	NA	TRBJ2-7	TRBD2	CSVEEGLADKQYF
TRBV11-2	many	TRBJ2-7	TRBD2	CASSPPGTSPYEQYF